This TCR beta chain was observed in a study of shared clonotypes between healthy human individuals. Looking at the study overall: Aged 18 to 49, the donors were a couple of women and three men.

Note on this clone: The antigen remains undetermined.

This CDR3 contains 12 residues. V was clipped by 6 bases and J by 10 bases, with 13 bases between them. From germline, CDR1 is KGHSH and CDR2 LQKENI. Profiled with immunoSEQ multiplex PCR; TCRdb holds only in-frame clones, not every one. This sample has 2 million to 2.5 million clones, with approximately 95% found just once. Overall study findings and caveats: Sampling covered nothing but blood. Tissue TCR repertoires likely differ from those found in blood.

Sequencing input: naive CD4+ T cells from PBMCs. As to subset: CD45RA+ positively selected. The chain is built from TRBV18 and TRBJ1-3; D ambiguous. This TCR was recovered from a man aged 18 to 29 in good health. Some clones in this sample may be carry-over from other donors' samples. CDR3 nucleotides: TGTGCCAGCTCTCCTCAGCGAGAAACCATATATTTT. Translating gives CASSPQRETIYF. Complete variable domain (other parts from reference TRBV18 and TRBJ1-3): NAGVMQNPRHLVRRRGQEARLRCSPMKGHSHVYWYRQLPEEGLKFMVYLQKENIIDESGMPKERFSAEFPKEGPSILRIQQVVRGDSAAYFCASSPQRETIYFGEGSWLTVV.